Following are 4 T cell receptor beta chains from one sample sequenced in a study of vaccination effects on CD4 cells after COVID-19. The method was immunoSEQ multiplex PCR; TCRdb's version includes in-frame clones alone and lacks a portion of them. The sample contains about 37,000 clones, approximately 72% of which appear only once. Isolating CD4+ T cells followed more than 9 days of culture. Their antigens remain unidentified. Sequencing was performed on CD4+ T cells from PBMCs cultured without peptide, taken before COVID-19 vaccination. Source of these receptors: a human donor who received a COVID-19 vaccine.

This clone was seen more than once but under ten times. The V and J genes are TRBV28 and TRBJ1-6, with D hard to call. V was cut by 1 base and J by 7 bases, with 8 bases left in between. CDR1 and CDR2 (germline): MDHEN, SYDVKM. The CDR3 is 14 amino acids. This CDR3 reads CASSLLWPNSPLHF. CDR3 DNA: TGTGCCAGCAGTTTATTGTGGCCGAATTCACCCCTCCACTTT.

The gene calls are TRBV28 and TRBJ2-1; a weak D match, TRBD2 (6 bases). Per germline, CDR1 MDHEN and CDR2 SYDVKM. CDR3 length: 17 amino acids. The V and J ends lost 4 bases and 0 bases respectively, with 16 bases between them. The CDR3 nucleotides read TGTGCCAGCAGTTCTTCCGGGACTCCTAGCTCCTACAATGAGCAGTTCTTC. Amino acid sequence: CASSSSGTPSSYNEQFF.

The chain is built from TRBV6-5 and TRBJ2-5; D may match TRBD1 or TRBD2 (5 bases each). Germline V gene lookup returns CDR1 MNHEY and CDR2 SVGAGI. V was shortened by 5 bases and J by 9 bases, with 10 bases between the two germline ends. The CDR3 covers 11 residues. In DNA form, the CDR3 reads TGTGCCAGCAGTATGGGACGGTCCCAGTACTTC. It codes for CASSMGRSQYF.

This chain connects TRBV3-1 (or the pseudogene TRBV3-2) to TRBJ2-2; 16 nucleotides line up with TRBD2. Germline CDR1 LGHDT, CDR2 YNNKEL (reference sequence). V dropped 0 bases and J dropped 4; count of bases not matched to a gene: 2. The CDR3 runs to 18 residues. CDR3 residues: CASSQEGLAGGGTGELFF. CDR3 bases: TGTGCCAGCAGCCAAGAGGGACTAGCGGGAGGGGGCACCGGGGAGCTGTTTTTT.